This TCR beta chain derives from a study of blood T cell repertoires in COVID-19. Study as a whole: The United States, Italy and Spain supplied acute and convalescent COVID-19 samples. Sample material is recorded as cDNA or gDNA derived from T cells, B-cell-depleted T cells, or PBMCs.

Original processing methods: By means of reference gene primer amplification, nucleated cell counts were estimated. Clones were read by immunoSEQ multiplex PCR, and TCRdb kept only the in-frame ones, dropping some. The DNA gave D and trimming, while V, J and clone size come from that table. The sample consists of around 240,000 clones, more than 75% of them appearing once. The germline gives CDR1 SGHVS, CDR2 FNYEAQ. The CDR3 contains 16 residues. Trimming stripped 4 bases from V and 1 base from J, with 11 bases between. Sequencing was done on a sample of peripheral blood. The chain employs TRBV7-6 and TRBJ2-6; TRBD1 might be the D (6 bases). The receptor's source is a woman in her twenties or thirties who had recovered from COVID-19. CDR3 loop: CASSSDTGSGANVLTF. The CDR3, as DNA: TGTGCCAGCAGCTCGGACACAGGGTCTGGGGCCAACGTCCTGACTTTC.